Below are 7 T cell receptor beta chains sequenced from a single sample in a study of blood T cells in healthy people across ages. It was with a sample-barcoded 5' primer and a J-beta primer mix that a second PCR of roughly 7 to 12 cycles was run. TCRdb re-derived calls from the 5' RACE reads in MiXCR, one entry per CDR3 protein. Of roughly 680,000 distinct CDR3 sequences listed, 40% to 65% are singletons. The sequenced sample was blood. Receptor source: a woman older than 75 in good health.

CDR3 sequence: CASSPWTGTGELFF. CDR3 nucleotides: TGCGCCAGCAGCCCCTGGACAGGGACGGGGGAGCTGTTTTTT. The J gene is TRBJ2-2, the V gene TRBV5-1, with 8 positions matching TRBD1. The CDR3 length is 14 residues. V was clipped by 4 bases and J by 8 bases; unmatched bases: 7. Germline lookup yields CDR1 SGHRS and CDR2 YFSETQ. The full variable domain, with the rest looked up from reference TRBV5-1 and TRBJ2-2, is KAGVTQTPRYLIKTRGQQVTLSCSPISGHRSVSWYQQTPGQGLQFLFEYFSETQRNKGNFPGRFSGRQFSNSRSEMNVSTLELGDSALYLCASSPWTGTGELFFGEGSRLTVL.

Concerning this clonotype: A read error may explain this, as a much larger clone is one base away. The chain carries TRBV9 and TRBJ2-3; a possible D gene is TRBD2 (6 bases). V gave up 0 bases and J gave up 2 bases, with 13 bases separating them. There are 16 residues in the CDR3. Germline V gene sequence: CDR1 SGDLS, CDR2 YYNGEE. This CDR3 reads CASSVVEAGLTDTQYF. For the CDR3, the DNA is TGTGCCAGCAGCGTAGTTGAGGCGGGACTCACAGATACGCAGTATTTT.

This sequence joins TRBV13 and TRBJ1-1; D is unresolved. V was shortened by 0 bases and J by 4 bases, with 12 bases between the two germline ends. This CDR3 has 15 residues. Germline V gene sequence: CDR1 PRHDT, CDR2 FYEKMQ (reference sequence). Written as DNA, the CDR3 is TGTGCCAGCAGCTTAGGACGTCTGAGGCCCACTGAAGCTTTCTTT. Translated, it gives CASSLGRLRPTEAFF.

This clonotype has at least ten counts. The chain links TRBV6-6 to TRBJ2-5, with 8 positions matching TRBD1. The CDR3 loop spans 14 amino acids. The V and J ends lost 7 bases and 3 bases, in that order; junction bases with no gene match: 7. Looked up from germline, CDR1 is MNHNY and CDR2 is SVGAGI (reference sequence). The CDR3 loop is CASTVDRDEETQYF. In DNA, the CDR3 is TGTGCCAGCACCGTGGACAGGGATGAAGAGACCCAGTACTTC.

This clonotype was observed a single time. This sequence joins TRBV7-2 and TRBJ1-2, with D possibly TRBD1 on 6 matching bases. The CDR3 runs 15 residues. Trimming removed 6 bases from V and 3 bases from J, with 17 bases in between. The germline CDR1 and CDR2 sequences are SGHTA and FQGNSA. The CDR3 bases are TGTGCCAGCAGTCCGATGGACAGCCCGGACTATGGCTACACCTTC. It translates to CASSPMDSPDYGYTF.

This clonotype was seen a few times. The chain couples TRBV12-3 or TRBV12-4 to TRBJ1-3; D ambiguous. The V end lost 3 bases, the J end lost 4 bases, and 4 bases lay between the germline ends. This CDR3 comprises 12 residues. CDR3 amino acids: CASSLGGNTIYF. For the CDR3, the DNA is TGTGCCAGCAGTTTGGGGGGAAACACCATATATTTT.

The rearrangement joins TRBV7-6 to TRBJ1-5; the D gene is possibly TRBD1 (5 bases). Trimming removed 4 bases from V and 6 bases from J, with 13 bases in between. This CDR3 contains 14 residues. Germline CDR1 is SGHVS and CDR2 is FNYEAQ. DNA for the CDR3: TGTGCCAGCAGCTCCTCCGGGGGTGGTCAGCCCCAGCATTTT. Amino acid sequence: CASSSSGGGQPQHF.